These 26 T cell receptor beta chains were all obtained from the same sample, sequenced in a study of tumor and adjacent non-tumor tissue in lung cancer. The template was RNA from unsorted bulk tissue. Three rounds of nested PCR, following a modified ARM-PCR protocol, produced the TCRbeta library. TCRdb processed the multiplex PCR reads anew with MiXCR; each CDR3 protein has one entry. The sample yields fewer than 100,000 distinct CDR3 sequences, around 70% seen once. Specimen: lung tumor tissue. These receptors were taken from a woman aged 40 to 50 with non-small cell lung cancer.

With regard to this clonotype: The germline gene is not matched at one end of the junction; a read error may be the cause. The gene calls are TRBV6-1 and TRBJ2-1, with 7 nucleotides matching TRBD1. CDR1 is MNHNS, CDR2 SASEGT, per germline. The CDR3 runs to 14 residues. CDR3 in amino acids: CARRGDRYYNEQSF. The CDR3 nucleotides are TGTGCCAGGAGAGGGGACAGATACTATAATGAGCAGTCCTTC.

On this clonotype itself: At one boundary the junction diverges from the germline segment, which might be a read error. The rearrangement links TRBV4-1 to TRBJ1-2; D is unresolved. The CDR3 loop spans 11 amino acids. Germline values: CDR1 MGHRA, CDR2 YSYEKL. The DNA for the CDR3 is TGCGCTAGCAACCAAGATTTCGAGAAGACCTTC. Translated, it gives CASNQDFEKTF.

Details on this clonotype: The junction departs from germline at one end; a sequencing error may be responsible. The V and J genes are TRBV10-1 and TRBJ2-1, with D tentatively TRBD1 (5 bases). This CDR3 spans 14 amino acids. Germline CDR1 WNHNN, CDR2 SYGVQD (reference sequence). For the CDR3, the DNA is TGCACCAGCAGTGATTCCGCAGGGCGAAATGAGCAATTCTTC. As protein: CTSSDSAGRNEQFF.

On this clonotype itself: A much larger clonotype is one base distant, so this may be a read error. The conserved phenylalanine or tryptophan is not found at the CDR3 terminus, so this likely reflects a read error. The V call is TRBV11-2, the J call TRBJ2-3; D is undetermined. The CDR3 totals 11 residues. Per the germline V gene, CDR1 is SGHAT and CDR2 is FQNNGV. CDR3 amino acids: CASSLLDTQYS. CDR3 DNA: TGCGCCAGCAGCTTATTAGATACGCAGTATTCT.

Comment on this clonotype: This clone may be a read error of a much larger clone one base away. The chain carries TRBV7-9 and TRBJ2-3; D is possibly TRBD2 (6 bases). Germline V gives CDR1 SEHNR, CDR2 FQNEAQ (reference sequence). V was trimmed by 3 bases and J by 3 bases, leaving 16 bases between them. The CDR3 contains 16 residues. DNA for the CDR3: TGTGCCAGCAGCTTCATGCGGGATACTAGGACAGATACGCAGTATTTT. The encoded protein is CASSFMRDTRTDTQYF.

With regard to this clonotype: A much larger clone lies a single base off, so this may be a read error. In DNA form, the CDR3 reads TGTGCCAGCAGTAGGGGCAGTCTACCCTACGAGCAGTACTTC. Translating gives CASSRGSLPYEQYF. This chain connects TRBV28 to TRBJ2-7, with a possible D match to TRBD1 (5 bases). The germline V and J ends were trimmed by 5 bases and 2 bases, with 13 bases remaining between them. The V gene's germline CDR1 is MDHEN and CDR2 SYDVKM. The CDR3 covers 14 residues.

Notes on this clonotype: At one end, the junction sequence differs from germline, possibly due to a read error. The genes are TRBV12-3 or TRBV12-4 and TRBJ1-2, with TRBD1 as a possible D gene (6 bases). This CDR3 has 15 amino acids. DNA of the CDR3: TGTGCCAGCTGTTTATCGTACAGGGAGGGCTATGGCTACACCTTC. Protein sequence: CASCLSYREGYGYTF.

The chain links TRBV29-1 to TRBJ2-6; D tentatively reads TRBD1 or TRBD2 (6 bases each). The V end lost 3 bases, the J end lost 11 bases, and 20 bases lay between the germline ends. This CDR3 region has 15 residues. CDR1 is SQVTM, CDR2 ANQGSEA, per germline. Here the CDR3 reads CSVDFGGSGTDVLTF. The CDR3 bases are TGCAGCGTTGATTTCGGGGGCTCTGGGACCGACGTCCTGACTTTC. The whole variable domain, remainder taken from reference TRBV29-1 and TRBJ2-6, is SAVISQKPSRDICQRGTSLTIQCQVDSQVTMMFWYRQQPGQSLTLIATANQGSEATYESGFVIDKFPISRPNLTFSTLTVSNMSPEDSSIYLCSVDFGGSGTDVLTFGAGSRLTVL.

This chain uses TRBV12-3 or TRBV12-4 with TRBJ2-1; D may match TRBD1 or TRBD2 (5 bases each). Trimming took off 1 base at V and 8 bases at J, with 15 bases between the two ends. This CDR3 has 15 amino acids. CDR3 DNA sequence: TGTGCCAGCAGTTTAGTAGTCCCCAGAGGGGATGAGCAGTTCTTC. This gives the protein CASSLVVPRGDEQFF.

The CDR3 sequence is CASCTNRKASNQPQHF. In nucleotides, the CDR3 is TGTGCCAGCTGTACAAACAGGAAAGCTAGCAATCAGCCCCAGCATTTT. This chain joins TRBV12-3 or TRBV12-4 and TRBJ1-5; TRBD1 might be the D (5 bases). This CDR3 spans 16 amino acids. Between the trimmed V and J ends, which lost 8 bases and 0 bases, there was a span of 17 bases.

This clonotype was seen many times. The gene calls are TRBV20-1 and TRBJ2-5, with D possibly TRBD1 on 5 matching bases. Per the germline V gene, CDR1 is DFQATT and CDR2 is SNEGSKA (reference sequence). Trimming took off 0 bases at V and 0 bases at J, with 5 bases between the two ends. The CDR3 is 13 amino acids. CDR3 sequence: CSAREGDQETQYF. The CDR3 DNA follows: TGCAGTGCTAGAGAAGGGGACCAAGAGACCCAGTACTTC.

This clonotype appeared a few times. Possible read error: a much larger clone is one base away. The CDR3 sequence: CSVLTQDHEQYF. As DNA, the CDR3 is TGCAGCGTGTTGACACAGGACCACGAGCAGTACTTC. This rearrangement joins TRBV29-1 to TRBJ2-7, with a weak D call TRBD1 (5 bases). Germline V gives CDR1 SQVTM, CDR2 ANQGSEA. The CDR3 has 12 residues. Trimming pared 6 bases from V and 5 bases from J, leaving 14 bases between.

CDR3 region: CVNNQNLGQGGTEAFF. CDR3 coding DNA: TGTGTCAACAATCAAAACTTAGGACAGGGTGGGACTGAAGCTTTCTTT. The gene calls are TRBV6-5 and TRBJ1-1; 8 bases agree with TRBD1. Germline CDR1 reads MNHEY; CDR2 reads SVGAGI. There are 16 residues in the CDR3.

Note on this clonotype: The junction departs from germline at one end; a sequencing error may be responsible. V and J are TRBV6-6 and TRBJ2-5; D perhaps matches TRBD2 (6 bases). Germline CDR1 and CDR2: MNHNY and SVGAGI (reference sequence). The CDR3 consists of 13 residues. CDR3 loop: CASSRDLQETQHF. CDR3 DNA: TGTGCCAGCAGCCGGGACTTGCAAGAGACCCAGCACTTC.

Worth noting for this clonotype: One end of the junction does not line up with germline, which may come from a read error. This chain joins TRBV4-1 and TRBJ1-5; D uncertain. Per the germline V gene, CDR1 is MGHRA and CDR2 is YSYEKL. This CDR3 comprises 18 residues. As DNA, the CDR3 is TGCGCCAGCAGCCAAGATCTAATGGGAGTCAGCCACAATCAGCACCAGCATTTT. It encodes CASSQDLMGVSHNQHQHF.

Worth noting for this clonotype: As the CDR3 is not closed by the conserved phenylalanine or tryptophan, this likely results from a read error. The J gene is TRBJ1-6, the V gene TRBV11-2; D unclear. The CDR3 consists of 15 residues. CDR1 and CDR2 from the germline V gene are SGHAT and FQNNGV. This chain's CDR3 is CASSLASGNNSPLHL. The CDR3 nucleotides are TGTGCCAGTAGCTTAGCCTCGGGAAATAATTCACCCCTCCACCTT.

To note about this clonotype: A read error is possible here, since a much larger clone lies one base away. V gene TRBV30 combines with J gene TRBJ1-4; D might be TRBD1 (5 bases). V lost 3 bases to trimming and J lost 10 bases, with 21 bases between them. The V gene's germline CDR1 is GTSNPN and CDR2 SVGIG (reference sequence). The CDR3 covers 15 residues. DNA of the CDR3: TGTGCCTGGAGCACGTGGGGGTCCGAAGATGTAAAACTGTTTTTT. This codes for CAWSTWGSEDVKLFF.

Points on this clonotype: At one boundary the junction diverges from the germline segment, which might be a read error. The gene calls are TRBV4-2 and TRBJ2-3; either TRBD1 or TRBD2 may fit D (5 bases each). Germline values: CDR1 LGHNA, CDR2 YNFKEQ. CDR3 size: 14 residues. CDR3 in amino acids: CTSSQTGSSREQYF. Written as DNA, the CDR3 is TGTACCAGCAGCCAAACGGGCTCTAGCAGGGAGCAGTATTTT.

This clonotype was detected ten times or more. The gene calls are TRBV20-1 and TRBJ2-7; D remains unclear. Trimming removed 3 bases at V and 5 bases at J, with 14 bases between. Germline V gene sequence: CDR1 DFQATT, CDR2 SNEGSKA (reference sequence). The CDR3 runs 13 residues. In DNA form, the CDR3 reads TGCAGTGCTAGCCGGGTTGGATCCGACGAGCAGTACTTC. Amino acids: CSASRVGSDEQYF.

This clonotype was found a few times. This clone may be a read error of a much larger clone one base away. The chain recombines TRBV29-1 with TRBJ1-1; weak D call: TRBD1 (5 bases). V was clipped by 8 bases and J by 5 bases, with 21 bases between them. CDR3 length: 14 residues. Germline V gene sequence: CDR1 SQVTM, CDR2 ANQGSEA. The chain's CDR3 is CSLITPGGSTEAFF. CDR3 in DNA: TGCAGCCTAATTACCCCCGGGGGGAGTACTGAAGCTTTCTTT.

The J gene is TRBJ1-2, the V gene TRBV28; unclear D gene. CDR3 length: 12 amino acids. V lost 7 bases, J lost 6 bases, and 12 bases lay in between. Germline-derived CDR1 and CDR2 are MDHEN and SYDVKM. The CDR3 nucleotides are TGTGCCAGCAATAGAGGGATGAATGGCTACACCTTC. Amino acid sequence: CASNRGMNGYTF.

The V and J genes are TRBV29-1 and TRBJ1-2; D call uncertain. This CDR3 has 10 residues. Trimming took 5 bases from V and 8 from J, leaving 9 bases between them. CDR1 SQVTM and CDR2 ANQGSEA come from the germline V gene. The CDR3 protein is CSVRRSGYTF. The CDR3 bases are TGCAGCGTTAGGCGGAGCGGCTACACCTTC.

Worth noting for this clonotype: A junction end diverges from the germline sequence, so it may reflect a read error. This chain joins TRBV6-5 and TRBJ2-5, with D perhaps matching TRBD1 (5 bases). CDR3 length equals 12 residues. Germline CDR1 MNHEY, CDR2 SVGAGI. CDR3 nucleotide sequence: TGTGCTACAGGATTACATAAAGAGACTCAGTACTTC. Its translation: CATGLHKETQYF.

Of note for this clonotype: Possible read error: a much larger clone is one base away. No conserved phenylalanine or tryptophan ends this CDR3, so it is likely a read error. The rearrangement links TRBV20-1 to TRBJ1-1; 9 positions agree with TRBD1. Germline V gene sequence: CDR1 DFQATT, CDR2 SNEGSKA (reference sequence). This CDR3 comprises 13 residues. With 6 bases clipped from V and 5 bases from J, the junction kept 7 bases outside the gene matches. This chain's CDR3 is CSAITGGRTEAFL. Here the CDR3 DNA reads TGCAGTGCGATAACAGGGGGCCGGACTGAAGCTTTCTTG.

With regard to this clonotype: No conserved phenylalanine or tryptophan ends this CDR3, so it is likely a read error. The chain's CDR3 is CASIRQGDTIYS. The CDR3 DNA reads TGTGCCAGCATTAGACAGGGAGACACCATATATTCT. This chain links TRBV6-6 with TRBJ1-3; 7 nucleotides line up with TRBD1. Trimming cost V 7 bases and J 8 bases; bases outside gene matches: 5. In germline, CDR1 is MNHNY, CDR2 SVGAGI (reference sequence). There are 12 residues in the CDR3.

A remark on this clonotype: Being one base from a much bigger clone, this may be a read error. The CDR3 spells CASSFSTGEVDTQYF. The CDR3 DNA follows: TGCGCCAGCAGCTTTTCGACAGGGGAGGTAGATACGCAGTATTTT. The chain joins TRBV5-1 to TRBJ2-3; 8 nucleotides line up with TRBD1. V shed 2 bases and J 5 bases; nucleotides not matched to a gene: 7. The CDR3 loop spans 15 amino acids. Germline V gene lookup returns CDR1 SGHRS and CDR2 YFSETQ.